Presented here are 26 T cell receptor beta chains from one specimen sequenced in a study of blood T cell repertoires in COVID-19. Clones were sequenced by immunoSEQ multiplex PCR, and TCRdb holds only the in-frame ones, with some missing. The sample has roughly 150,000 clones; 84% are singletons. Sample: peripheral blood. The source of these receptors is a human donor in a cohort sampled during active COVID-19.

The chain combines TRBV11-1 with TRBJ2-7, with 9 bases fitting TRBD1. CDR1 and CDR2 (germline): SGHAT, FQDESV (reference sequence). With V trimmed by 5 bases and J by 4 bases, 6 bases remained unmatched. There are 14 residues in the CDR3. The CDR3 DNA reads as TGTGCCAGCAGCAAGGACAGGGGAGTATACGAGCAGTACTTC. Residues: CASSKDRGVYEQYF.

This chain joins TRBV18 and TRBJ1-5; 9 bases agree with TRBD1. Germline V lookup: CDR1 KGHSH, CDR2 LQKENI. This CDR3 is 18 amino acids long. J lost 1 base, V lost 4 bases, and 11 bases had no gene match. CDR3 sequence reads: CASSQQGTGTGSNQPQHF. Here the CDR3 DNA reads TGTGCCAGCTCACAACAAGGGACCGGGACAGGGAGCAATCAGCCCCAGCATTTT.

The chain combines TRBV29-1 with TRBJ1-2, with no clear D. Deletions cut 7 bases from V and 4 bases from J, with 13 bases between. CDR3 size: 12 residues. CDR1 is SQVTM and CDR2 is ANQGSEA in the germline V gene. The CDR3 nucleotides are TGCAGCGCCCCCTCACTCGTCTATGGCTACACCTTC. Its translation: CSAPSLVYGYTF.

The chain combines TRBV11-3 with TRBJ1-1; maybe TRBD1 (6 bases). This CDR3 contains 14 residues. Trimming shortened V by 8 bases and J by 5 bases, and 18 bases separated the two germline ends. Germline CDR1 is SGHNT and CDR2 is YENEEA. The chain's CDR3 is CASSKGGLGTEAFF. The CDR3, as DNA: TGTGCCAGCTCCAAGGGGGGGCTGGGGACTGAAGCTTTCTTT.

This clone has just a few counts. V gene TRBV5-4 combines with J gene TRBJ1-6, with D maybe TRBD1 (6 bases). Trimming took 0 bases from V and 10 from J, leaving 14 bases between them. The V gene's germline CDR1 is SGHNT and CDR2 YYREEE (reference sequence). The CDR3 sequence is 15 residues long. This CDR3 reads CASSLAPGAESPLHF. The CDR3 coding sequence is TGTGCCAGCAGCTTGGCCCCAGGGGCCGAATCACCCCTCCACTTT.

This chain joins TRBV5-1 and TRBJ2-5; 7 nucleotides align to TRBD1. This CDR3 spans 15 amino acids. CDR1 SGHRS and CDR2 YFSETQ come from the germline V gene. Unmatched junction bases numbered 5, after V lost 2 bases and J lost 1 base. The CDR3 loop reads CASSFNGDSQETQYF. Written as DNA, the CDR3 is TGCGCCAGCAGCTTTAACGGGGACAGCCAAGAGACCCAGTACTTC.

This clone was seen a few times. For the CDR3, the DNA is TGCGCCAGCAGTTTGGGGGGGGATAACACCGGGGAGCTGTTTTTT. Protein sequence: CASSLGGDNTGELFF. The rearrangement links TRBV4-3 to TRBJ2-2, with 7 positions matching TRBD2. There are 15 residues in the CDR3. The V gene's germline CDR1 is LGHNA and CDR2 YSLEER. With V trimmed by 6 bases and J by 2 bases, 6 bases remained unmatched.

This CDR3 reads CASSLGSGNGYTF. Here the CDR3 DNA reads TGTGCCAGCAGTTTAGGGTCAGGGAATGGCTACACCTTC. The V gene is TRBV12-3 or TRBV12-4, the J gene TRBJ1-2; perhaps TRBD1 as D (5 bases). The CDR3 has 13 residues. The V gene lost 1 base and the J gene lost 6 bases, with 9 bases spanning the gap.

This chain uses TRBV7-9 with TRBJ1-2; possibly TRBD1 for D (5 bases). Trimming took 4 bases from V and 3 from J, leaving 12 bases between them. CDR3 size: 14 residues. Germline assignment: CDR1 SEHNR and CDR2 FQNEAQ (reference sequence). As DNA, the CDR3 is TGTGCCAGCAGCTCCCGGGGGTTCCACTATGGCTACACCTTC. It translates to CASSSRGFHYGYTF.

This clone was counted only a few times. The chain recombines TRBV29-1 with TRBJ1-1; D not certain. The CDR3 has 12 residues. Germline-derived CDR1 and CDR2 are SQVTM and ANQGSEA. Trimming stripped 7 bases from V and 1 base from J, with 10 bases between. The CDR3 reads CSGAEGNTEAFF. Written as DNA, the CDR3 is TGCAGCGGCGCGGAGGGGAACACTGAAGCTTTCTTT. Drawing the rest from reference TRBV29-1 and TRBJ1-1, the complete variable domain is SAVISQKPSRDICQRGTSLTIQCQVDSQVTMMFWYRQQPGQSLTLIATANQGSEATYESGFVIDKFPISRPNLTFSTLTVSNMSPEDSSIYLCSGAEGNTEAFFGQGTRLTVV.

The CDR3 loop is CASSLWTGGDGYTF. The CDR3 DNA sequence: TGTGCCAGCAGCCTTTGGACAGGGGGCGATGGCTACACCTTC. V gene TRBV5-5 combines with J gene TRBJ1-2; 11 nucleotides align to TRBD1. The CDR3 totals 14 residues. With V trimmed by 4 bases and J by 6 bases, 5 bases remained unmatched. Per germline, CDR1 SGHKS and CDR2 YYEKEE (reference sequence).

The rearrangement joins TRBV6-1 to TRBJ2-7; TRBD2 agrees at 8 bases. Germline values: CDR1 MNHNS, CDR2 SASEGT. V was clipped by 2 bases and J by 3 bases; unmatched bases: 3. This CDR3 spans 14 amino acids. This CDR3 reads CASSELAGNYEQYV. The CDR3 DNA follows: TGTGCCAGCAGTGAACTAGCGGGTAACTACGAGCAGTACGTC.

This clone is a singleton in its sample. This CDR3 reads CASSKTGTAWETQYF. In nucleotides, the CDR3 is TGTGCCAGCAGCAAGACCGGGACAGCTTGGGAGACCCAGTACTTC. The genes are TRBV7-9 and TRBJ2-5, with TRBD1 matching 7 bases. Trimming took 5 bases from V and 5 from J; bases not matched to a gene: 11. The CDR3 loop spans 15 amino acids. Germline CDR1 SEHNR, CDR2 FQNEAQ (reference sequence).

The chain has TRBV12-3 or TRBV12-4 and TRBJ1-1, with D unclear. Trimming left V 3 bases short and J 7 bases short, with 12 bases between. The CDR3 runs to 13 residues. CDR3 residues: CASSLTGWGEAFF. The CDR3 DNA reads TGTGCCAGCAGTTTGACGGGGTGGGGTGAAGCTTTCTTT.

Concerning this clone itself: The junction departs from the called germline gene at one end, perhaps through a read error. The chain couples TRBV5-6 to TRBJ1-2, with 8 nucleotides matching TRBD1. The CDR3 is 16 residues long. Germline V lookup: CDR1 SGHDT, CDR2 YYEEEE. The CDR3 protein is CASSPLHQGAKYGYTF. The CDR3 DNA follows: TGTGCCAGCAGCCCCCTTCACCAGGGGGCTAAGTATGGCTACACCTTC. Using reference TRBV5-6 and TRBJ1-2 for the parts outside the CDR3, the full variable domain is DAGVTQSPTHLIKTRGQQVTLRCSPKSGHDTVSWYQQALGQGPQFIFQYYEEEERQRGNFPDRFSGHQFPNYSSELNVNALLLGDSALYLCASSPLHQGAKYGYTFGSGTRLTVV.

The chain's CDR3 is CASSLSAGVTEAFF. The CDR3 DNA follows: TGTGCCAGCAGCCTTTCGGCAGGGGTCACTGAAGCTTTCTTT. The V and J genes are TRBV4-2 and TRBJ1-1; a weak D match, TRBD1 (6 bases). The CDR3 length is 14 residues. Germline V gives CDR1 LGHNA, CDR2 YNFKEQ. The ends were cut back, 4 bases at V and 4 bases at J, with 13 bases in the middle.

This clone was seen once. The rearrangement joins TRBV9 to TRBJ2-4; 7 positions agree with TRBD1. This CDR3 has 14 amino acids. V lost 3 bases and J lost 8; bases outside the gene matches: 8. Germline V gene data show CDR1 as SGDLS and CDR2 as YYNGEE. DNA of the CDR3: TGTGCCAGCAGCGCTTTGACAGGGCGAGACATTCAGTACTTC. Encoded protein: CASSALTGRDIQYF.

This chain uses TRBV9 with TRBJ1-5; 9 bases fit TRBD1. The CDR3 covers 14 residues. Germline-derived CDR1 and CDR2 are SGDLS and YYNGEE. J lost 5 bases, V lost 0 bases, and 0 bases had no gene match. In DNA, the CDR3 is TGTGCCAGCAGCGTAGGGACAGGGGATCAGCCCCAGCATTTT. This translates into CASSVGTGDQPQHF.

This clone was seen only a few times. This chain joins TRBV7-3 and TRBJ2-5, with 7 bases identical to TRBD1. This CDR3 spans 14 amino acids. V shed 5 bases and J 4 bases; nucleotides not matched to a gene: 7. Germline CDR1 is SGHTA and CDR2 is FQGTGA. The CDR3 is CASSPRGGRETQYF. The CDR3 DNA sequence: TGTGCCAGCAGCCCGAGAGGGGGCCGAGAGACCCAGTACTTC.

The rearrangement links TRBV5-4 to TRBJ1-1; D uncertain. V shed 0 bases and J shed 0 bases, with 6 bases lying between them. The CDR3 spans 14 residues. In germline, CDR1 is SGHNT, CDR2 YYREEE (reference sequence). In DNA, the CDR3 is TGTGCCAGCAGCTTGGACAGTCTGAACACTGAAGCTTTCTTT. Its translation is CASSLDSLNTEAFF.

This clone was seen once. The chain combines TRBV11-3 with TRBJ1-6; 10 bases are a match to TRBD1. The J segment lost 8 bases and the V segment lost 4 bases, leaving 5 bases of the junction unmatched. Germline V gives CDR1 SGHNT, CDR2 YENEEA. CDR3 length: 15 amino acids. CDR3 loop: CASSSGQGLDSPLHF. CDR3 coding DNA: TGTGCCAGCAGCTCGGGACAGGGGTTGGATTCACCCCTCCACTTT.

This clone was observed a handful of times. The chain uses TRBV5-1 and TRBJ1-3; weak D call: TRBD1 (6 bases). V lost 0 bases and J lost 4, with 11 bases in between. CDR1 and CDR2 from the germline V gene are SGHRS and YFSETQ. This CDR3 is built from 15 residues. The CDR3 here is CASSLEGGKGNTIYF. The CDR3 DNA sequence: TGCGCCAGCAGCTTGGAAGGGGGAAAGGGAAACACCATATATTTT.

J is TRBJ2-1 and V is TRBV5-4, with D unresolved. V lost 2 bases and J 9 bases, leaving 15 bases between the germline ends. Germline V gene data show CDR1 as SGHNT and CDR2 as YYREEE (reference sequence). The CDR3 consists of 14 residues. Here the CDR3 reads CASSLDQDSGEQFF. DNA of the CDR3: TGTGCCAGCAGCTTAGACCAAGACTCGGGTGAGCAGTTCTTC.

J is TRBJ1-1 and V is TRBV5-4, with 8 bases fitting TRBD1. The CDR3 covers 14 residues. V lost 5 bases, J lost 0 bases, and 3 bases stayed unmatched. CDR1 is SGHNT, CDR2 YYREEE, per germline (reference sequence). In DNA, the CDR3 is TGTGCCAGCAGGGACAGGGCCATGAACACTGAAGCTTTCTTT. It codes for CASRDRAMNTEAFF. The whole variable domain, remainder taken from reference TRBV5-4 and TRBJ1-1, is ETGVTQSPTHLIKTRGQQVTLRCSSQSGHNTVSWYQQALGQGPQFIFQYYREEENGRGNFPPRFSGLQFPNYSSELNVNALELDDSALYLCASRDRAMNTEAFFGQGTRLTVV.

This chain uses TRBV12-2 with TRBJ1-1; TRBD1, the table's D call, was not compared with the DNA. TRBV12-2 is reported as a pseudogene. The CDR3 is 18 amino acids. CDR3 sequence reads: CASRLSWWTGTLAPEAFF. The CDR3 coding sequence is TGTGCAAGTCGCTTATCTTGGTGGACAGGGACATTAGCCCCTGAAGCTTTCTTT.

The DNA of the CDR3 is TGTGCCTGGAGTCCCTGGGACACGGACACTGAAGCTTTCTTT. It encodes CAWSPWDTDTEAFF. The chain joins TRBV30 to TRBJ1-1; D is perhaps TRBD1 (6 bases). This CDR3 contains 14 residues. Germline loops: CDR1 GTSNPN, CDR2 SVGIG (reference sequence). V was clipped by 2 bases and J by 3 bases, with 13 bases between them. The full variable domain, in which reference TRBV30 and TRBJ1-1 provide the parts outside the CDR3, is SQTIHQWPATLVQPVGSPLSLECTVEGTSNPNLYWYRQAAGRGLQLLFYSVGIGQISSEVPQNLSASRPQDRQFILSSKKLLLSDSGFYLCAWSPWDTDTEAFFGQGTRLTVV.